These T cell receptor beta chains were read from a single sample in a study of breast tumors, draining lymph nodes, adjacent tissues. TCRdb fed the multiplex PCR reads into MiXCR, producing one record per CDR3 protein. The table lists around 110,000 distinct CDR3 sequences, around 30% of them singletons. Sample: axillary lymph node tissue. Receptor source: a female donor with breast cancer. Some clones in this sample may be carry-over from other donors' samples. The CDR3 runs from the conserved cysteine through the conserved F or W. A D gene is named only where the DNA matches it firmly. The size of a clone is reported for some rows only, either as once, few or many, or as a class for expanded clones.

v_call,j_call,d_call,clone_size,cdr3_aa,cdr3_nt
TRBV19,TRBJ1-2,NA,NA,CASSIGRGIGSYGYTF,TGTGCCAGTAGTATAGGCCGGGGCATCGGGAGCTATGGCTACACCTTC
TRBV6-2/TRBV6-3,TRBJ2-1,TRBD2,NA,CASRGLAGGPVNEQFF,TGTGCCAGCAGGGGATTAGCGGGAGGGCCGGTAAATGAGCAGTTCTTC
TRBV19,TRBJ1-4,NA,many,CASTPGMSNEKLFF,TGTGCCAGTACCCCAGGGATGTCTAATGAAAAACTGTTTTTT
TRBV29-1,TRBJ1-4,NA,NA,CSVESDRLGEKLFF,TGCAGCGTTGAATCGGACCGCCTGGGGGAAAAACTATTTTTT
TRBV20-1,TRBJ2-1,NA,many,CSARGVVWNEQFF,TGCAGTGCTAGAGGAGTAGTGTGGAATGAGCAGTTCTTC
TRBV5-5,TRBJ2-3,TRBD2,NA,CASSYWTSGYTQYF,TGTGCCAGCAGCTACTGGACTAGCGGTTATACGCAGTATTTT
TRBV7-2,TRBJ1-6,NA,few,CASSLGTGQPGAF,TGTGCCAGCAGCTTAGGTACCGGACAGCCGGGGGCCTTT
TRBV7-8,TRBJ2-1,NA,many,CASSYLGLKDEQFF,TGTGCCAGCAGCTATCTGGGACTCAAGGATGAGCAGTTCTTC
TRBV28,TRBJ2-2,TRBD2,NA,CASSLLSGRYGGELFF,TGTGCCAGCAGTTTACTCAGCGGGAGATATGGCGGGGAGCTGTTTTTT
TRBV20-1,TRBJ2-2,TRBD2,NA,CSARDAGGVTGELFF,TGCAGTGCTAGAGATGCGGGGGGAGTAACCGGGGAGCTGTTTTTT
TRBV20-1,TRBJ2-5,NA,many,CSARESKRRGETQYF,TGCAGTGCTAGAGAGAGCAAGCGGAGAGGGGAGACCCAGTACTTC
TRBV7-9,TRBJ1-6,NA,NA,CASSIRTQFDSPLHF,TGTGCCAGCAGCATCCGGACTCAGTTCGACTCGCCCCTCCACTTT
TRBV7-2,TRBJ2-3,TRBD2,many,CASSWSGGRSTDTQYF,TGTGCCAGCAGCTGGAGCGGGGGGCGTAGCACAGATACGCAGTATTTT
TRBV5-1,TRBJ2-1,NA,many,CASSLDTRSNEQFF,TGCGCCAGCAGCTTGGACACCCGAAGCAATGAGCAGTTCTTC
TRBV20-1,TRBJ1-1,TRBD1,few,CSAPGQGTEAFF,TGCAGTGCACCGGGACAGGGGACTGAAGCTTTCTTT
TRBV3-1,TRBJ1-3,NA,many,CASSQDREGGNTIYF,TGTGCCAGCAGCCAAGATAGGGAGGGTGGAAACACCATATATTTT
TRBV18,TRBJ2-3,NA,once,CASSDIDTQYF,TGTGCCAGCTCAGACATAGATACGCAGTATTTT
TRBV18,TRBJ1-1,TRBD1,few,CASSPADRGTEAFF,TGTGCCAGCTCACCAGCCGACAGGGGAACTGAAGCTTTCTTT
TRBV28,TRBJ1-5,TRBD1,NA,CASSRRGLGNQPQHF,TGTGCCAGCAGTCGCAGGGGGTTAGGCAATCAGCCCCAGCATTTT
TRBV7-9,TRBJ1-6,NA,many,CASSSDPLPGNSPLHF,TGTGCCAGCAGCTCCGACCCCCTACCCGGGAATTCACCCCTCCACTTT
TRBV7-3,TRBJ2-1,TRBD1,NA,CTSSWTGGGEQFF,TGTACCAGCAGCTGGACAGGGGGTGGTGAGCAGTTCTTC
TRBV10-3,TRBJ2-7,TRBD1,many,CAISAGQGGVYEQYF,TGTGCCATCAGTGCGGGACAGGGAGGTGTCTACGAGCAGTACTTC
TRBV7-9,TRBJ2-7,NA,NA,CASSSEEWYEQYF,TGTGCCAGCAGCTCGGAGGAGTGGTACGAGCAGTACTTC
TRBV19,TRBJ1-1,NA,NA,CASSFGMNAEAFF,TGTGCCAGTAGTTTTGGCATGAACGCTGAAGCTTTCTTT